This T cell receptor beta chain was sequenced for a study of T cells in Graves' hyperthyroidism and ophthalmopathy. The table lists this clonotype with a few counts. The diagnoses drew upon clinical symptoms, serum thyroxine and TRAb, thyroid ultrasound and orbital computed tomography. Researchers took RNA transcripts and amplified the TCR beta CDR3 regions from them. TCR CDR3 underwent first-round RT-PCR with the HTBI primer set. Each CDR3 protein gets one entry after TCRdb re-called the multiplex PCR reads with MiXCR. The sample carries around 500,000 distinct CDR3 sequences, 15% to 20% recorded once. Sequencing used blood. The clonotype comes from a woman between 25 and 40 years old with Graves' ophthalmopathy.

The CDR3 is CAISETGGAGISYEQYF. The CDR3 DNA reads as TGTGCCATCAGTGAGACGGGGGGAGCGGGGATCTCCTACGAGCAGTACTTC. V and J are TRBV10-3 and TRBJ2-7, with 7 bases matching TRBD2. J gave up 0 bases and V 2 bases, and 10 bases lay outside the gene matches. The CDR3 extends over 17 amino acids. CDR1 and CDR2 from the germline V gene are ENHRY and SYGVKD.